Here is one TCR beta chain with its context. This clone has only a few counts. No antigen is known for it. The junction does not match germline at one end; this may be a read error. Explained via the paper, the treatment or condition label denotes: randomized to nivolumab then ipilimumab (arm A) or the reverse (arm B). Prior DNA-damaging chemotherapy had not been received by any trial patient. Samples came from patients with melanoma in CheckMate 064, a randomized, open-label phase II trial of sequential checkpoint blockade. Genomic DNA from formalin-fixed paraffin-embedded (FFPE) tissue samples was used for tumor TCR sequencing. The immunoSEQ Assay was used to immunosequence TCRbeta CDR3 regions from genomic DNA. Prior to high-throughput sequencing, genomic DNA was amplified by bias-controlled multiplex PCR. On the authors' methods: To quantify the absolute abundance of each unique TCRbeta CDR3 region, the sequences were collapsed and filtered. Clonality was defined as 1 minus Pielou's evenness and was calculated using productive rearrangements only. Tumor T-cell fraction was calculated by normalizing TCRbeta template counts to the amount of usable DNA, which was estimated from several housekeeping genes. A previously published method was used to identify clones with significantly greater frequencies in on-treatment samples than in baseline samples. Not all clones reach the TCRdb copy of this immuneACCESS table, which keeps in-frame sequences only. Checked studies attribute under half of the gap to unresolved V genes and leave the rest unexplained. The V and J calls and clone size were taken over from that table, and D and trimming were inferred from the DNA. This sample holds 37,000 or so clones; roughly 32% were observed only once. The ten most abundant clones make up about 1.6% of the sample.

Taken from the germline V gene, the CDR1 and CDR2 loops are SQVTM and ANQGSEA. Spanning cysteine to phenylalanine, the CDR3 consists of 13 amino acids. Only the CDR3 part of the read is kept: 39 bases, read in frame from the first base. The sample comes from a study of sequential checkpoint blockade in melanoma (dated by TCRdb to about 2019). Background for the entire study: Patients were assigned by 1:1 randomization to either first-line nivolumab followed by ipilimumab (arm A) or ipilimumab followed by nivolumab (arm B). TCRbeta immunosequencing was performed on DNA from around 91 pretreatment melanoma tumor samples. In about 80% of the matched pre- and post-treatment tumor biopsy pairs, both biopsies came from the same lesion. For about two dozen patients, matched tumor biopsies were obtained before treatment and at week 13, following single-agent nivolumab (arm A) or ipilimumab (arm B). Maintenance nivolumab came after each of the two trial sequences. Results the study describes overall, beyond this receptor: Larger, independent patient cohorts are needed to validate the response-prediction model that combines TCR metrics and mutation burden. Patients with increases in tumor T-cell fraction and clonality by week 13 were approximately 30 times more likely to achieve clinical benefit. Tumor T-cell fraction and clonality correlated with PD-L1 staining and CD8+ T-cell counts but not with mutational load. Within-arm analyses of tumor T-cell fraction were limited by small sample sizes and reduced statistical power. Among patients in the nivolumab-first arm (arm A), tumor TIL clonality before treatment was associated with response (P = .04).

Sequencing used tumor tissue (inferred from file names), obtained from a patient given nivolumab and ipilimumab in sequence. This chain joins TRBV29-1 to TRBJ1-1, with the D gene too uncertain to name. This sequence originates from a human donor with melanoma. The base sequence is TGCAGCGTTAAAGACCTCATGAACACTGAAGCTTTCTTT. Its protein reads: CSVKDLMNTEAFF.